A single sample is the source of the 5 T cell receptor beta chains below, sequenced in a study of chemoradiotherapy in HPV16-positive cancers. Assay: immunoSEQ multiplex PCR; the TCRdb copy retains only in-frame clones and omits some. The sample includes some 31,000 clones, approximately 91% of them seen just once. The sequencing here drew on blood, taken from a patient who underwent chemoradiotherapy. Source of these receptors: a human donor with HPV-associated anogenital cancer.

This sequence joins TRBV7-2 and TRBJ2-3, with 10 bases fitting TRBD2. CDR1 is SGHTA, CDR2 FQGNSA, per germline. J was trimmed by 3 bases and V by 6 bases; bases with no gene match: 6. CDR3 length: 15 residues. The CDR3 DNA follows: TGTGCCAGCAGGGTACTAGCGGGGAAAACAGATACGCAGTATTTT. It translates to CASRVLAGKTDTQYF.

This clone was picked up one time. The chain employs TRBV4-3 and TRBJ1-1, with TRBD1 as a possible D gene (6 bases). Germline-derived CDR1 and CDR2 are LGHNA and YSLEER. This CDR3 spans 18 amino acids. V was clipped by 0 bases and J by 1 base, with 18 bases between them. The DNA for the CDR3 is TGCGCCAGCAGCCAAGAACGACAGGTCCAGAGGCAGAACACTGAAGCTTTCTTT. Protein sequence: CASSQERQVQRQNTEAFF.

The chain joins TRBV4-1 to TRBJ2-2; tentative D call: TRBD2 (6 bases). CDR1 is MGHRA, CDR2 YSYEKL, per germline. The V end lost 2 bases, the J end lost 4 bases, and 11 bases lay between the germline ends. This CDR3 is built from 15 residues. The CDR3, as DNA: TGCGCCAGCAGCCAAAGGGAGGCGGGCACCGGGGAGCTGTTTTTT. Its translation: CASSQREAGTGELFF.

V usage is TRBV5-6 and J usage is TRBJ1-1, with D hard to call. This CDR3 is built from 13 residues. Per the germline V gene, CDR1 is SGHDT and CDR2 is YYEEEE. V was pared by 2 bases and J by 4 bases, with 9 bases between. The CDR3: CASSLQHFTEAFF. CDR3 DNA sequence: TGTGCCAGCAGCTTACAGCATTTCACTGAAGCTTTCTTT.

The chain has TRBV2 and TRBJ2-3; D uncertain. The CDR3 is 13 amino acids. CDR1 is SNHLY, CDR2 FYNNEI, per germline. The ends were cut back, 3 bases at V and 2 bases at J, with 6 bases in the middle. CDR3 DNA: TGTGCCAGCAGTGAGAGACCCACAGATACGCAGTATTTT. Translated, it gives CASSERPTDTQYF.